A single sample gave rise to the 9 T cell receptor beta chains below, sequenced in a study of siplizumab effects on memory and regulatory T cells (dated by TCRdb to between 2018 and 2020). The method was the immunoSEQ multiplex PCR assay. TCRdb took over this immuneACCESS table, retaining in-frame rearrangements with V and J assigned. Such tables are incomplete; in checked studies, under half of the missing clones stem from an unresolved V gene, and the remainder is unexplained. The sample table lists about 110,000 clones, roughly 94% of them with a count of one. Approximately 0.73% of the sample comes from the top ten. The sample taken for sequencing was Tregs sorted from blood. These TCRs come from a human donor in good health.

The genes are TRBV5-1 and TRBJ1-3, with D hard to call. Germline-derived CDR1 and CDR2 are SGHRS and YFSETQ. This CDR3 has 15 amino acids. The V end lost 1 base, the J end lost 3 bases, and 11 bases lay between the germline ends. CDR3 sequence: CASSLFSTDGNTIYF. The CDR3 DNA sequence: TGCGCCAGCAGCTTGTTTAGTACAGATGGAAACACCATATATTTT.

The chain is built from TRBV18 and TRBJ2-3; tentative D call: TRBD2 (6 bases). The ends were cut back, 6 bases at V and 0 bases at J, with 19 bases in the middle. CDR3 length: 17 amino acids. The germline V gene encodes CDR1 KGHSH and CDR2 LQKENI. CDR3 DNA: TGTGCCAGCTCCCGAAGCATGTCGGGGGACAGCACAGATACGCAGTATTTT. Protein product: CASSRSMSGDSTDTQYF.

CDR3 coding DNA: TGTGCCAGCAGGGTACTAGCGGGAGCGTCAGAGACCCAGTACTTC. This encodes CASRVLAGASETQYF. The chain links TRBV6-1 to TRBJ2-5, with TRBD2 matching over 11 bases. This CDR3 spans 15 amino acids. Losses at the gene ends were 6 bases for V and 4 bases for J; bases not matched to a gene: 7. Germline lookup yields CDR1 MNHNS and CDR2 SASEGT.

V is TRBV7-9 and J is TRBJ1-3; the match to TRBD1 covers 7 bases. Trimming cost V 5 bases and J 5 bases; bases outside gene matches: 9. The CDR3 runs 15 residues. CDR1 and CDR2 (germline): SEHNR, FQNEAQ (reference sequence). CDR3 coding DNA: TGTGCCAGCAGCCCGGACAGGCAATTCAGAAACACCATATATTTT. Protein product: CASSPDRQFRNTIYF.

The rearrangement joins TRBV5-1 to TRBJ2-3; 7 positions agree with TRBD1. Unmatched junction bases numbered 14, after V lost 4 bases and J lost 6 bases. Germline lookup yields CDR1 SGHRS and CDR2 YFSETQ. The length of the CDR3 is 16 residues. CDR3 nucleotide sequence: TGCGCCAGCAGCCCTCCGGACAGGAGCCGCGGGGATACGCAGTATTTT. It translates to CASSPPDRSRGDTQYF.

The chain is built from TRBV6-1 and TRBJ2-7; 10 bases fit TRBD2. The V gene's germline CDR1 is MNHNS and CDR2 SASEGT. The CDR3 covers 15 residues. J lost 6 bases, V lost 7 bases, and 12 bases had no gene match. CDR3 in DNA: TGTGCCAGCACCGAAGCCCTAGCGGGAGTTGGCGAGCAGTACTTC. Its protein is CASTEALAGVGEQYF.

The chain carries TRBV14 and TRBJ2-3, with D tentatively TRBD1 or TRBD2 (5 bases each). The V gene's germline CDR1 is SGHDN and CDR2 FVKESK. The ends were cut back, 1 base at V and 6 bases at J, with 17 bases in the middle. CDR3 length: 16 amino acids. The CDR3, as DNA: TGTGCCAGCAGCCAAGTCGCAACGGGACCATGGGATACGCAGTATTTT. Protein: CASSQVATGPWDTQYF.

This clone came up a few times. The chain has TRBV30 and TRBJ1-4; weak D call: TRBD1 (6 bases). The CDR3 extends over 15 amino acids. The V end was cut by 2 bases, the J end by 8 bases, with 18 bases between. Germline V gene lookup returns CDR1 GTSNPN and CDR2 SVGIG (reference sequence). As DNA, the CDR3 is TGTGCCTGGAGTCTGGGACAACCCCTAATAGAAAAACTGTTTTTT. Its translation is CAWSLGQPLIEKLFF.

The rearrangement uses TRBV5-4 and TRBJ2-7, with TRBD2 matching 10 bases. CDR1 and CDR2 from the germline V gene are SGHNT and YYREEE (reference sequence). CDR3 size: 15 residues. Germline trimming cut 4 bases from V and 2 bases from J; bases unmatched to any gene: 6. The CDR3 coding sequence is TGTGCCAGCAGCCCTTCTGGACTAGCGGCCTACGAGCAGTACTTC. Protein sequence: CASSPSGLAAYEQYF.